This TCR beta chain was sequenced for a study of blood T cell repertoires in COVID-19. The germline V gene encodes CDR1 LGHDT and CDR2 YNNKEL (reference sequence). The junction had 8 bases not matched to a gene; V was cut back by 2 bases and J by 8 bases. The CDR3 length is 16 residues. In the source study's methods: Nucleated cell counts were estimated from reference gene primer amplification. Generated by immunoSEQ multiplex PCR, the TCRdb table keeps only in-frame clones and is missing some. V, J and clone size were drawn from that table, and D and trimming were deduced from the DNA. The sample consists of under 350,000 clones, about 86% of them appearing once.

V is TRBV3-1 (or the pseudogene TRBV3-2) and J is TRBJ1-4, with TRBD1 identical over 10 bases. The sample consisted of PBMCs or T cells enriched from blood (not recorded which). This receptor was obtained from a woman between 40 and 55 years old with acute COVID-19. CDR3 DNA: TGTGCCAGCAGCCAATTACCGGGACAGGGGTACGAAAAACTGTTTTTT. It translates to CASSQLPGQGYEKLFF.